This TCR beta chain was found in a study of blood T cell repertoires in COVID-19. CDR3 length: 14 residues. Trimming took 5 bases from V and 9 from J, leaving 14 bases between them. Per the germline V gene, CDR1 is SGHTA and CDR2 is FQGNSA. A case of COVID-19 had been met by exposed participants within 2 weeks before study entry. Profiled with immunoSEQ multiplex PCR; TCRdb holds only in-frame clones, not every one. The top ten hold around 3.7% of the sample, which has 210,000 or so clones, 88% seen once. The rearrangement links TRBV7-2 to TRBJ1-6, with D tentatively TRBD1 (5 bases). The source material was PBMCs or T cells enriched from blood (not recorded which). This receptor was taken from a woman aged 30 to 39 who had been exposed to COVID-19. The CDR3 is CASSRGSGGSPLHF. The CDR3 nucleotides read TGTGCCAGCAGCCGGGGGAGCGGTGGTTCACCCCTCCACTTT.